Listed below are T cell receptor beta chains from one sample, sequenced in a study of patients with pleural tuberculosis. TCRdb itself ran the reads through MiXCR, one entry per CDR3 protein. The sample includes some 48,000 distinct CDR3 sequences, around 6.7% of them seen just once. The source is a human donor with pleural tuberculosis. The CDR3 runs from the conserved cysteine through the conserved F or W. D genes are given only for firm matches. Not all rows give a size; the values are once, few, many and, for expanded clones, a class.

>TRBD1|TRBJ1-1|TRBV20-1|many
TGCAGTGCTAGAGATAGGGACAGGGGGGACACTGAAGCTTTCTTT
CSARDRDRGDTEAFF
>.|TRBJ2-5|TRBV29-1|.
TGCAGCGTTGCAGGCAGGTCCCAAGAGACCCAGTACTTC
CSVAGRSQETQYF
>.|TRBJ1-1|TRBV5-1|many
TGCGCCAGCAGCTCGGAAGACAGCCGGAACACTGAAGCTTTCTTT
CASSSEDSRNTEAFF
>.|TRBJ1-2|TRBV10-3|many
TGTGCCATCAGTGACACGGGCAAGAACTATGGCTACACCTTC
CAISDTGKNYGYTF
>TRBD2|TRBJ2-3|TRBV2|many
TGTGCCAGCAGTGAAGAGACGGGAGGAGATACGCAGTATTTT
CASSEETGGDTQYF
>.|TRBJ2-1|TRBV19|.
TGTGCCAGTAGTATAGTCCATCTGTACAATGAGCAGTTCTTC
CASSIVHLYNEQFF
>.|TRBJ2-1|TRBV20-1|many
TGCAGTGCTCCTGTAACACCGGCGTACAATGAGCAGTTCTTC
CSAPVTPAYNEQFF
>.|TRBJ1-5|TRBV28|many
TGTGCCAGCAGTTTGAGAGAGGGCAATCAGCCCCAGCATTTT
CASSLREGNQPQHF
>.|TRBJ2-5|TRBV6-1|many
TGTGCCAGCAGTCGAGCGGTTCAGCCCCAGTACTTC
CASSRAVQPQYF
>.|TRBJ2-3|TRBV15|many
TGTGCCACCAGCTTTCTTCGGGCAGATACGCAGTATTTT
CATSFLRADTQYF
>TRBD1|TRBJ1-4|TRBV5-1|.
TGCGCCAGCAGCTGGGGGACAGGGAATGAAAAACTGTTTTTT
CASSWGTGNEKLFF
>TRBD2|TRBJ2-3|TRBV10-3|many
TGTGCCATCGGCGGCCCGCAGCGGGAGAGCACAGATACGCAGTATTTT
CAIGGPQRESTDTQYF
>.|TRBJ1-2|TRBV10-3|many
TGTGCCATCAGTGAGTCGATGTACGGATTCGGCTCTGGCTACACCTTC
CAISESMYGFGSGYTF
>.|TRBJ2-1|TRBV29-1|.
TGCGGCGGCCATGACATCGACTACAATGAGCAGTTCTTC
CGGHDIDYNEQFF
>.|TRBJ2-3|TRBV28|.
TGTGCCAGCAGTTTATTGATGGTGCAAACTAGCACAGATACGCGGTATTTT
CASSLLMVQTSTDTRYF
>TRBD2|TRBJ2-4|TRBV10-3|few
TGTGCCATCAGTGAGCATGGGACTAGCGGGAAAAACATTCAGTACTTC
CAISEHGTSGKNIQYF
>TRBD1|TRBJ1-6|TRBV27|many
TGTGCCAGCAGTACCTCGGACAGGGGGCCTTCACCCCTCCACTTT
CASSTSDRGPSPLHF
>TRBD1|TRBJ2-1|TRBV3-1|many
TGTGCCAGCAGACTGGGACAGGCATACAATGAGCAGTTCTTC
CASRLGQAYNEQFF
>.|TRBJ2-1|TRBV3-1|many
TGTGCCAGCAGCCAAGATCGGTCGGAGCAGTTCTTC
CASSQDRSEQFF
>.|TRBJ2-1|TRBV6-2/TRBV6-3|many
TGTGCCAGCAGTTACTACGGTTCGAGCTCCTACAATGAGCAGTTCTTC
CASSYYGSSSYNEQFF
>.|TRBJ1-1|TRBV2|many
TGTGCCAGCGAGAACACTGAAGCTTTCTTT
CASENTEAFF
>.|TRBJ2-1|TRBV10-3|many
TGTGCCATCAGTGAGTGGTCCAGGGAGACTGAGCAGTTCTTC
CAISEWSRETEQFF
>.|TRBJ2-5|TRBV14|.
TGTGCCAGCACTGCAGAGACCCAGCACTTC
CASTAETQHF
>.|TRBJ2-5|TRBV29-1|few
TGCAGCGTAGGCCCGAGGCGTCAAGAGACCCAGTACTTC
CSVGPRRQETQYF
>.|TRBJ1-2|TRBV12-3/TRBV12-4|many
TGTGCCAGCAGTTTCTCCAACTATGGCTACACCTTC
CASSFSNYGYTF
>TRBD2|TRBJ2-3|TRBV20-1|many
TGCAGTGCGCCACTAGCGGAAGGGCCCTCAGATACGCAGTATTTT
CSAPLAEGPSDTQYF
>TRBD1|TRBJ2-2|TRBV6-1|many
TGTGCCAGCAGGGGACAGGGGGCGCCGGGGGAGCTGTTTTTT
CASRGQGAPGELFF
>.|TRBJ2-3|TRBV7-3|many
TGTGCCAGCAGCTTACGTTCGGCAGTTGGGACAGATACGCAGTATTTT
CASSLRSAVGTDTQYF
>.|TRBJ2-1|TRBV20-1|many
TGCAGTGCTAGTCTTCGGGAACGCTCCTACAATGAGCAGTTCTTC
CSASLRERSYNEQFF
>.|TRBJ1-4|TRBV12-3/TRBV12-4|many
TGTGCCAGCAGTTCCGACGGTGCAACTAATGAAAAACTGTTTTTT
CASSSDGATNEKLFF
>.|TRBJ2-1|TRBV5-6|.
TGTGCCAGCAGCTTGGGTGTGGGAGTTTCCTACAATGAGCAGTTCTTC
CASSLGVGVSYNEQFF
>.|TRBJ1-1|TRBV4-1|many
TGCGCCAGCAGCCAATCGTCAGGGATGAACACTGAAGCTTTCTTT
CASSQSSGMNTEAFF
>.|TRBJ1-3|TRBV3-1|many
TGTGCCAGCAGCCAAGGGGTGAACTCTGGAAACACCATATATTTT
CASSQGVNSGNTIYF
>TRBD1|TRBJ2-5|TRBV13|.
TGTGCCAGCAGCCCCGGACAGGGGTTGATTTTTGAGACCCAGTACTTC
CASSPGQGLIFETQYF
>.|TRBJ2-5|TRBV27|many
TGTGCCAGCGGCTCCGTGGCGCGCCAAGAGACCCAGTACTTC
CASGSVARQETQYF
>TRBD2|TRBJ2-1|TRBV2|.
TGTGCCAGCAGGGGGACTAGCAATGAGCAGTTCTTC
CASRGTSNEQFF
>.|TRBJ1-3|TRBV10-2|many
TGCGCCAACCCGACAGGCTCTGGAAACACCATATATTTT
CANPTGSGNTIYF
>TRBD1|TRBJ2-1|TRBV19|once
TGTGCCAGTAGTAGAGGACAGGGGTTCGATGAGCAGTTCTTC
CASSRGQGFDEQFF
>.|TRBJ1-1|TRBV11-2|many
TGTGCCAGCAGCTTAGACGCAGGATCTTCCCTGAACACTGAAGCTTTCTTT
CASSLDAGSSLNTEAFF
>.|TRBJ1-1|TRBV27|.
TGTGCCGGCAGTTTGGAGGGCATGAACACTGAAGCTTCCTTT
CAGSLEGMNTEASF
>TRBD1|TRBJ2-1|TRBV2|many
TGTGCCAGCAGGACAGGGTCGGATGAGCAGTTCTTC
CASRTGSDEQFF